Listed here is a single T cell receptor beta chain. These data originate in a study of blood T cell repertoires in COVID-19. This table comes from immunoSEQ multiplex PCR, and its TCRdb copy is limited to in-frame clones, with some not included. The table shows 300,000 to 350,000 clones, with around 90% occurring only once. The V gene's germline CDR1 is MNHNS and CDR2 SASEGT. V shed 2 bases, J shed 4 bases, and the junction held 5 bases outside the gene matches. CDR3 size: 14 residues. Sequences were obtained from PBMCs or T cells enriched from blood (not recorded which). The V gene is TRBV6-1, the J gene TRBJ2-7, with 7 bases identical to TRBD2. This TCR was sampled from a woman aged 18 to 35 who had recovered from COVID-19. The CDR3 DNA follows: TGTGCCAGCAGTGAAAGGACTAGTGCGTACGAGCAGTACTTC. It yields the protein CASSERTSAYEQYF.